The entry below describes one T cell receptor beta chain. The data stem from a study of blood T cell repertoires in COVID-19. Sequencing used immunoSEQ multiplex PCR; TCRdb keeps in-frame clones, though not all of them. Of 98,000 or so clones in the sample, about 83% were seen once. The length of the CDR3 is 15 residues. Germline V gene lookup returns CDR1 SGHTA and CDR2 FQGNSA. Unmatched junction bases numbered 1, after V lost 2 bases and J lost 0 bases. This chain uses TRBV7-2 with TRBJ1-3; 7 bases are a match to TRBD1. The source material was peripheral blood. The TCR sequence derives from a woman aged 70-85 years with acute or convalescent COVID-19. The CDR3 DNA reads TGTGCCAGCAGCTTAAGACAGGGCTCTGGAAACACCATATATTTT. Translation: CASSLRQGSGNTIYF.